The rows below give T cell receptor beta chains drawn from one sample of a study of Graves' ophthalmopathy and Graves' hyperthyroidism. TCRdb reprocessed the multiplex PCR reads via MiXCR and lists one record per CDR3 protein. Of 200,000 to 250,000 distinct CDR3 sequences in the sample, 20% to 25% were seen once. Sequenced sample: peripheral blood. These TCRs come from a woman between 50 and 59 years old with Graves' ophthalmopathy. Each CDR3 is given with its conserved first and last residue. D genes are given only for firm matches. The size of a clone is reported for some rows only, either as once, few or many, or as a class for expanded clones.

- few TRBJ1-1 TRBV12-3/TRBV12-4 TGTGCCAGCCACGTCCTAAGTGTGGGCACTGAAGCTTTCTTT CASHVLSVGTEAFF
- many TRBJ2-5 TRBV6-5 TGTGCCAGCAGTTTCTCAGGGGCGAAGGAGACCCAGTACTTC CASSFSGAKETQYF
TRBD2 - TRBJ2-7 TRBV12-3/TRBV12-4 TGTGCCAGCAGTCTCCTCGCTAGCGGGAAGGACGAGCAGTACTTC CASSLLASGKDEQYF
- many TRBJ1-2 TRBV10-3 TGTGCCACCCAGGATAACTATGGCTACACCTTC CATQDNYGYTF
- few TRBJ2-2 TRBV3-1 TGTGCCAGCAGCCCCGTACGGGGAGTCGGGGAGCTGTTTTTT CASSPVRGVGELFF
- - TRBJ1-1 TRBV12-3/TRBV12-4 TGTGCCAGCACTGGCCTTGCGACTGAAGCTTTCTTT CASTGLATEAFF
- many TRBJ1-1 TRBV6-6 TGTGCCAGCAGTTACTCGAAGGGGCTTAGGTACACTGAAGCTTTCTTT CASSYSKGLRYTEAFF
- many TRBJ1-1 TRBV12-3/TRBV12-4 TGTGCCAGCAGTTTTAGTAGGACCTCGAACACTGAAGCTTTCTTT CASSFSRTSNTEAFF
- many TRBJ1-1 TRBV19 TGTGCCAGTAGTGCCCGGGGGATTGAAGCTTTCTTT CASSARGIEAFF
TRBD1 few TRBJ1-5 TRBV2 TGTGCCAGCAGTGGGGGGACAGGGAGTTGGGGCAATCAGCCCCAGCATTTT CASSGGTGSWGNQPQHF
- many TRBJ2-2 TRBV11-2 TGTGCCAGCAGCCCCCCGACAGCGAACACCGGGGAGCTGTTTTTT CASSPPTANTGELFF
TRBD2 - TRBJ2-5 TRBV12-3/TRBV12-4 TGTGCCAGCAGTTTCGGGACTAGCGGAGGGGCCAAGACCCAGTACTTC CASSFGTSGGAKTQYF
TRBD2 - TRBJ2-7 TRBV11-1 TGTGCCAGCAGCCCCCGACTAGCGGGATTGAATGAGCAGTACTTC CASSPRLAGLNEQYF
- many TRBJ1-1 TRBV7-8 TGTGCCAGCAGCTTAGCGAGGGGGGTAGATGCTTTCTTT CASSLARGVDAFF
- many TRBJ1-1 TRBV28 TGTGCCAGCAAAGACACCAAAACGAACACTGAAGCTTTCTTT CASKDTKTNTEAFF
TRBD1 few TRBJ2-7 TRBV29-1 TGCAGCGTCAATAGGGGGCGCGAGCAGTACTTC CSVNRGREQYF
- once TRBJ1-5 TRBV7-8 TGTGCCAGCAGCTTAAGGGAACAGTATAGCAATCAGCCCCAGCATTTT CASSLREQYSNQPQHF
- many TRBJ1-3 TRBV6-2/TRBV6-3 TGTGCCAGCAGTCCGTCCCTTCACAGGGAAAAAAGCTCTGGAAACACCATATATTTT CASSPSLHREKSSGNTIYF
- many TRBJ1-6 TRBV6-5 TGTGCCAGCAGTTACTCGGGGGTTCAGGGGAATCATTCACCCCTCCACTTT CASSYSGVQGNHSPLHF
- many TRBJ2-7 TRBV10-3 TGTGCCACCGGGGTTGCCTACGAGCAGTACTTC CATGVAYEQYF
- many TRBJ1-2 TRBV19 TGTGCCAGTAGTATCCCCTATGGCTACACCTTC CASSIPYGYTF
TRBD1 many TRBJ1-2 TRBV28 TGTGCCAGCAGGTCCTCCGGGACAGGGACGAATGGCTACACCTTC CASRSSGTGTNGYTF
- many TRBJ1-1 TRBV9 TGTGCCAGCAGCGCCTCAGATTTGGGGGTGGCTTTCTTT CASSASDLGVAFF
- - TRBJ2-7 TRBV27 TGTGCCAGCAGTTTCGGGGCCCCCTACGAGCAGTACTTC CASSFGAPYEQYF
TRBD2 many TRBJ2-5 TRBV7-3 TGTGCCAGCAGCAAAAGCGGGAGGGAGGAGACCCAGTACTTC CASSKSGREETQYF
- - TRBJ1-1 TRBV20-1 TGCAGTGCTAAGGTCACGAACACTGAAGCTTTCTTT CSAKVTNTEAFF
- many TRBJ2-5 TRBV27 TGTGCCAGCAGTTCCTCCGAGGGACACCAAGAGACCCAGTACTTC CASSSSEGHQETQYF
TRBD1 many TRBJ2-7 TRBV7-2 TGTGCCAGCAGACAGCCGGGACAGGGCTACGAGCAGTACTTC CASRQPGQGYEQYF
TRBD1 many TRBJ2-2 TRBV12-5 TGTGCTAGTGGTTTGCGGACAGGGGGCCACACCGGGGAGCTGTTTTTT CASGLRTGGHTGELFF
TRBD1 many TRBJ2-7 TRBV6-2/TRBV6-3 TGTGCCAGCAGTACCCTGGGGACAGGGAAAGACTACGAGCAGTACTTC CASSTLGTGKDYEQYF
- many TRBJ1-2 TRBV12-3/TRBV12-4 TGTGCCAGCAGTGCACAGGGCCGTGGCTACACCTTC CASSAQGRGYTF
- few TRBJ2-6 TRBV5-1 TGCGCCAGCAGCAAAGGACCGACCCAGGGGTCTGGGGCCAACGTCCTGACTTTC CASSKGPTQGSGANVLTF
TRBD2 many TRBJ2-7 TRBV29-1 TGCAGCGTTGATTACCAAAGGACTAGGAGCTCCTACGAGCAGTACTTC CSVDYQRTRSSYEQYF
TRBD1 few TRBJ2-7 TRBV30 TGTGCCCGGACAGGGGGGCGCCTGGGGGAGCAGTACTTC CARTGGRLGEQYF
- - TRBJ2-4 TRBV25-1 TGTGCCAGCAGTCCCGGCAATATCAAAAACATTCAGTACTTC CASSPGNIKNIQYF
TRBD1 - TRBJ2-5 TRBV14 TGTGCCAGCAGCCCCTTAACCGGGACAGGGGGCGGAGAGACCCAGTACTTC CASSPLTGTGGGETQYF
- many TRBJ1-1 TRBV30 TGTGCCTGTACGAACACTGAAGCTTTCTTT CACTNTEAFF
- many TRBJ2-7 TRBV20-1 TGCAGTGCTAGGGCCCTCGGGGGAGGATCCTACGAGCAGTACTTC CSARALGGGSYEQYF
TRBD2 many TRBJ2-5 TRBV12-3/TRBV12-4 TGTGCCAGCAGTTTATTTAGCGGGAGTGAGACCCAGTACTTC CASSLFSGSETQYF
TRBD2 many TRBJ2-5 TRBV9 TGTGCCAGCAGCACCTCCGGGGGGGAGACCCAGTACTTC CASSTSGGETQYF
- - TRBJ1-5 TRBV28 TGTGCCAGCAGCCTCAGAGGGAGGAGCAATCAGCCCCAGCATTTT CASSLRGRSNQPQHF
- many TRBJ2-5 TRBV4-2 TGTGCCAGCAGCTCCTCGCAAGCGACCGGCAAGACCCAGTACTTC CASSSSQATGKTQYF
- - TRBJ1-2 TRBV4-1 TGCGCCAGCAGCCAAGTAACAGGCCTGGGGTATGGCTACACCTTC CASSQVTGLGYGYTF
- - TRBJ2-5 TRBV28 TGTGCCAGCAGTTCAGTGGGAGTGGAGACCCAGTACTTC CASSSVGVETQYF
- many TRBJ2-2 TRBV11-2 TGTGCCAACAGCTCTCCGGGGCTAGGAGCCACCGGGGAGCTGTTTTTT CANSSPGLGATGELFF
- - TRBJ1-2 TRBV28 TGTGCCAGCAGTTTATCGGCGATCCGGGCCTATGGCTACACCTTC CASSLSAIRAYGYTF
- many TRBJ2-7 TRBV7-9 TGTGCCAGCAGCTTCGGCCGTCACGAGCAGTACTTC CASSFGRHEQYF
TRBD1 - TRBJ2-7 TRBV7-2 TGTGTCAGCGGCCAGACAGGGGGCATCTACGAGCAGTACTTC CVSGQTGGIYEQYF
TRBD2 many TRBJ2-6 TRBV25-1 TGTGCCAGCAGTGACAAAGAGGGACTATCTGGGGCCAACGTCCTGACTTTC CASSDKEGLSGANVLTF
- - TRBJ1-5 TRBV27 TGTGCCAGCAGCGGCGGTAGTGGCAATCAGCCCCAGCATTTT CASSGGSGNQPQHF
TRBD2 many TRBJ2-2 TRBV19 TGTGCCAGTAGTATTCCCCGACTAGCGGGACCGAACACCGGGGAGCTGTTTTTT CASSIPRLAGPNTGELFF
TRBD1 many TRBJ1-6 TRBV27 TGTGCCAGCAGCAGGGACAGATATAATTCACCCCTCCACTTT CASSRDRYNSPLHF
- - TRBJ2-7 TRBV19 TGTGCCAGTAGGGAGTATGGGGGCGCCTACGAGCAGTACTTC CASREYGGAYEQYF
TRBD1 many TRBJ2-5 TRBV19 TGTGCCAGTAGTGATCGGACAGGGTTAGAGACCCAGTACTTC CASSDRTGLETQYF